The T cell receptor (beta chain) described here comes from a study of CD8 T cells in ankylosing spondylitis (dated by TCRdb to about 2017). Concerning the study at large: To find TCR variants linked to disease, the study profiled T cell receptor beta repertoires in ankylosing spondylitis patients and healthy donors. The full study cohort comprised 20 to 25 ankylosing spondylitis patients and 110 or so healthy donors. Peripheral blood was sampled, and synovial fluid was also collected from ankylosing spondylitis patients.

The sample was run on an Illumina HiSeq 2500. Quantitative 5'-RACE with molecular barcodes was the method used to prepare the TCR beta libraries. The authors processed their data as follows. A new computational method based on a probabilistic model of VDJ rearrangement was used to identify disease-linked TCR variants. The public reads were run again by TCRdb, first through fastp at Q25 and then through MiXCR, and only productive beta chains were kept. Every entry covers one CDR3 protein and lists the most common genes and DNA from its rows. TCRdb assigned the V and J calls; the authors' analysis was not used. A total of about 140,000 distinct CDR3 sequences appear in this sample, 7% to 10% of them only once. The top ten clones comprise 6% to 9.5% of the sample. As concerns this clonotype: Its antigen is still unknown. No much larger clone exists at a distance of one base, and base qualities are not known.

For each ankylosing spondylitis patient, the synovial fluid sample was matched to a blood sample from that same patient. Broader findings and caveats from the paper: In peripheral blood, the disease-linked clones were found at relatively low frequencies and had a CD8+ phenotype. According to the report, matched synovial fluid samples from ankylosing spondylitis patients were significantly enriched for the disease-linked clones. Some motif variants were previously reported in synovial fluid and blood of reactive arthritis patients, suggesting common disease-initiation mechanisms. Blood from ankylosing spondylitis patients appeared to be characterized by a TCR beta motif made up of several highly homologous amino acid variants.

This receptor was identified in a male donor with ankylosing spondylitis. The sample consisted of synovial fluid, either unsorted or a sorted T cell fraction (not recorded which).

The CDR3 sequence is CSARTAGSYEQYF. In nucleotides, the sequence is TGCAGTGCCCGAACCGCGGGTAGCTACGAGCAGTACTTC. The V gene is TRBV20-1 and the J gene is TRBJ2-7; TRBD2 is perhaps the D gene, given 5 matching bases. V was cut back by 6 bases and J by 3 bases, leaving a gap of 15 bases between them. The CDR3 runs 13 amino acids, cysteine and phenylalanine included. Solely the CDR3 DNA is kept, with 39 bases framed from the first base. CDR1 DFQATT and CDR2 SNEGSKA were looked up in the germline V gene (reference sequence).